The next 21 T cell receptor beta chains were all read from a single sample in a study of Ad26.COV2.S vaccination and SARS-CoV-2 variants (dated by TCRdb to the early 2020s). Per the publication, the treatment or condition label means: about 20 received Ad26.COV2.S at low or high dose, single or two shots; roughly five received placebo; per-sample allocation not given. For vaccine and placebo recipients, repertoires were sequenced using samples collected on day 63 after the first injection. Libraries were made using the immunoSEQ multiplex PCR assay. In TCRdb, the immuneACCESS table is reduced to in-frame sequences with V and J assigned. These tables do not hold every clone; where another copy was compared, an unresolved V gene accounts for under half, and the others remain unexplained. In all, the sample holds around 380,000 clones, and 70% to 90% of those were seen once. In total, the top ten clones hold 3% to 3.5% of the sample.

The starting material was peripheral blood, obtained in a trial of Ad26.COV2.S vaccine versus placebo. The source is a person between 18 and 60 years old who received the Ad26.COV2.S COVID-19 vaccine or a placebo.

This clone has just one count. The chain's CDR3 is CSVARGGGEKLFF. The DNA for the CDR3 is TGCAGCGTTGCCCGGGGTGGGGGCGAAAAACTGTTTTTT. This chain links TRBV29-1 with TRBJ1-4; possible D gene TRBD1, 6 bases. The CDR3 has 13 residues. From germline, CDR1 is SQVTM and CDR2 ANQGSEA. Trimming cost V 4 bases and J 8 bases, with 14 bases left between them.

This chain links TRBV2 with TRBJ2-2; TRBD2 might be the D (5 bases). The CDR3 consists of 13 residues. Germline V lookup: CDR1 SNHLY, CDR2 FYNNEI. V lost 5 bases, J lost 6 bases, and 10 bases lay in between. The CDR3 DNA reads TGTGCCAGCAGTCCTAGCTGGGCCGGGGAGCTGTTTTTT. Its translation is CASSPSWAGELFF.

As concerns this clone: This CDR3 is also generated by other DNA sequences in the sample. The V call is TRBV7-2, the J call TRBJ2-5; the D gene is possibly TRBD2 (6 bases). Trimming left V 1 base short and J 4 bases short, with 7 bases between. The CDR3 sequence is 13 residues long. Germline CDR1 is SGHTA and CDR2 is FQGNSA. The CDR3 nucleotides read TGTGCCAGCAGCTTAGGGAGGGGAGAGACCCAGTACTTC. It codes for CASSLGRGETQYF.

This sequence joins TRBV10-3 and TRBJ1-6; 7 nucleotides agree with TRBD1. The CDR3 spans 16 residues. Unmatched junction bases numbered 8, after V lost 0 bases and J lost 9 bases. Germline CDR1 and CDR2: ENHRY and SYGVKD. Written as DNA, the CDR3 is TGTGCCATCAGTGAGTCGGAGGGGGCGAGTGCTTCACCCCTCCACTTT. Amino acids: CAISESEGASASPLHF.

The chain couples TRBV6-6 to TRBJ2-2; D is unclear. The germline V and J ends were trimmed by 3 bases and 3 bases, with 11 bases remaining between them. Germline V gives CDR1 MNHNY, CDR2 SVGAGI (reference sequence). The CDR3 runs 15 residues. CDR3 region: CASSYSADYTGELFF. In nucleotides, the CDR3 is TGTGCCAGCAGTTATTCCGCAGATTACACCGGGGAGCTGTTTTTT.

The V and J genes are TRBV4-1 and TRBJ2-7, with D perhaps given as TRBD1 or TRBD2 (5 bases each). This CDR3 is 14 amino acids long. Trimming took 0 bases from V and 7 from J, leaving 13 bases between them. Per germline, CDR1 MGHRA and CDR2 YSYEKL. The CDR3 region has the DNA TGCGCCAGCAGCCAAGATCCGGGGCCGTGGGAGCAGTACTTC. Its translation: CASSQDPGPWEQYF.

The V gene is TRBV6-2 or TRBV6-3, the J gene TRBJ1-1; the match to TRBD1 covers 8 bases. The CDR3 runs 14 residues. J lost 10 bases, V lost 4 bases, and 11 bases had no gene match. CDR1 and CDR2 from the germline V gene are MNHEY and SVGEGT. CDR3 bases: TGTGCCAGCAGTTCCCTCCTCAGGGGGCGAGCAGCTTTCTTT. Protein sequence: CASSSLLRGRAAFF.

The rearrangement joins TRBV6-5 to TRBJ2-1; D gene unclear. CDR3 length equals 12 residues. Between the trimmed V and J ends, which lost 6 bases and 6 bases, there was a span of 9 bases. From germline, CDR1 is MNHEY and CDR2 SVGAGI. CDR3 sequence reads: CASSIDGNEQFF. CDR3 nucleotides: TGTGCCAGCAGCATAGACGGCAATGAGCAGTTCTTC.

The chain couples TRBV6-5 to TRBJ1-2, with D hard to call. V lost 4 bases, J lost 7 bases, and 16 bases lay in between. Germline V CDR1 and CDR2: MNHEY, SVGAGI. The CDR3 is 14 residues long. The CDR3 sequence: CASSWASSLGGYTF. As DNA, the CDR3 is TGTGCCAGCAGTTGGGCCAGTTCTTTAGGTGGCTACACCTTC.

The chain employs TRBV19 and TRBJ1-1; D gene unclear. This CDR3 is built from 14 residues. V was clipped by 1 base and J by 3 bases, with 9 bases between them. Germline-derived CDR1 and CDR2 are LNHDA and SQIVND (reference sequence). CDR3 nucleotide sequence: TGTGCCAGTAGTATAGTAACCGGGGACACTGAAGCTTTCTTT. Its translation: CASSIVTGDTEAFF.

The sample holds many counts of this clone. V is TRBV10-1 and J is TRBJ1-5; D unclear. Germline CDR1 WNHNN, CDR2 SYGVQD (reference sequence). This CDR3 has 12 amino acids. Trimming removed 3 bases from V and 5 bases from J, with 5 bases in between. In DNA form, the CDR3 reads TGCGCCAGCAGTGACGGCTATCAGCCCCAGCATTTT. Its protein is CASSDGYQPQHF.

V gene TRBV19 combines with J gene TRBJ1-4; no definite D call. V shed 7 bases and J shed 5 bases, with 8 bases lying between them. Germline CDR1 is LNHDA and CDR2 is SQIVND (reference sequence). This CDR3 spans 12 amino acids. As DNA, the CDR3 is TGTGCCAGTAAGCTAAGAAATGAAAAACTGTTTTTT. Encoded protein: CASKLRNEKLFF.

A few counts support this clone. V and J are TRBV7-9 and TRBJ1-5; 9 bases are shared with TRBD1. The CDR3 length is 18 residues. CDR1 is SEHNR and CDR2 is FQNEAQ in the germline V gene (reference sequence). The trim removed 1 base at V and 2 bases at J, leaving 9 bases unmatched. CDR3 protein: CASSLENTGTGRNQPQHF. CDR3 coding DNA: TGTGCCAGCAGCTTAGAGAATACCGGGACAGGGCGCAATCAGCCCCAGCATTTT.

J is TRBJ2-5 and V is TRBV4-1; 8 bases map to TRBD1. The CDR3 length is 16 residues. V shed 4 bases and J 5 bases; nucleotides not matched to a gene: 12. Germline lookup yields CDR1 MGHRA and CDR2 YSYEKL. CDR3 loop: CASSPIGQGRGETQYF. For the CDR3, the DNA is TGCGCCAGCAGCCCTATAGGACAGGGAAGAGGGGAGACCCAGTACTTC.

The chain uses TRBV5-1 and TRBJ2-5, with 11 nucleotides matching TRBD2. V lost 2 bases, J lost 1 base, and 4 bases stayed unmatched. The CDR3 extends over 16 amino acids. Looked up from germline, CDR1 is SGHRS and CDR2 is YFSETQ. CDR3 amino acids: CASSFSGTSGQETQYF. The DNA for the CDR3 is TGCGCCAGCAGCTTCTCCGGGACTAGCGGCCAAGAGACCCAGTACTTC. The complete variable domain, with remaining parts taken from reference TRBV5-1 and TRBJ2-5, reads KAGVTQTPRYLIKTRGQQVTLSCSPISGHRSVSWYQQTPGQGLQFLFEYFSETQRNKGNFPGRFSGRQFSNSRSEMNVSTLELGDSALYLCASSFSGTSGQETQYFGPGTRLLVL.

The rearrangement links TRBV2 to TRBJ2-7, with D possibly TRBD1 on 5 matching bases. The CDR3 sequence is 16 residues long. V lost 1 base to trimming and J lost 0 bases, with 13 bases between them. The germline V gene encodes CDR1 SNHLY and CDR2 FYNNEI. As DNA, the CDR3 is TGTGCCAGCAGTGAAGTCCTTGGGGCAGTCTCCTACGAGCAGTACTTC. Amino acid sequence: CASSEVLGAVSYEQYF. Full variable domain (remainder filled in from reference TRBV2 and TRBJ2-7): EPEVTQTPSHQVTQMGQEVILRCVPISNHLYFYWYRQILGQKVEFLVSFYNNEISEKSEIFDDQFSVERPDGSNFTLKIRSTKLEDSAMYFCASSEVLGAVSYEQYFGPGTRLTVT.

The sample holds a few counts of this clone. This chain links TRBV6-2 or TRBV6-3 with TRBJ1-4; D possibly corresponds to TRBD1 (5 bases). Trimming cost V 2 bases and J 5 bases, with 12 bases left between them. This CDR3 spans 15 amino acids. Looked up from germline, CDR1 is MNHEY and CDR2 is SVGEGT. Here the CDR3 reads CASSYAGGLNEKLFF. The CDR3 region has the DNA TGTGCCAGCAGTTACGCCGGGGGTTTGAATGAAAAACTGTTTTTT.

The chain has TRBV9 and TRBJ1-4, with TRBD1 matching 7 bases. The CDR3 is 14 amino acids. The V gene end was trimmed by 3 bases and the J gene end by 8 bases; junction bases not matched to a gene: 7. The germline V gene has CDR1 SGDLS and CDR2 YYNGEE. The CDR3 protein is CASSGQGLGEKLFF. Written as DNA, the CDR3 is TGTGCCAGCAGCGGACAGGGACTAGGAGAAAAACTGTTTTTT.

The chain uses TRBV12-5 and TRBJ1-5; no clear D gene. The germline V gene encodes CDR1 LGHNT and CDR2 FRNRAP. V lost 3 bases and J 0 bases, leaving 6 bases between the germline ends. The CDR3 has 14 residues. CDR3 nucleotide sequence: TGTGCTAGTGGTTTAGTCAATAGCAATCAGCCCCAGCATTTT. Protein: CASGLVNSNQPQHF.

The chain carries TRBV5-1 and TRBJ1-2, with D hard to call. The germline CDR1 and CDR2 sequences are SGHRS and YFSETQ. The CDR3 covers 13 residues. The V gene lost 5 bases and the J gene lost 4 bases, with 12 bases spanning the gap. In DNA, the CDR3 is TGCGCCAGCAGGACTGACGTTGGCTATGGCTACACCTTC. Its protein product is CASRTDVGYGYTF.

V gene TRBV27 combines with J gene TRBJ1-5; the D is unclear. This CDR3 is 12 amino acids long. From germline, CDR1 is MNHEY and CDR2 SMNVEV (reference sequence). Trimming stripped 5 bases from V and 0 bases from J, with 2 bases between. CDR3 protein: CASSLSNQPQHF. DNA for the CDR3: TGTGCCAGCAGTCTTAGCAATCAGCCCCAGCATTTT.